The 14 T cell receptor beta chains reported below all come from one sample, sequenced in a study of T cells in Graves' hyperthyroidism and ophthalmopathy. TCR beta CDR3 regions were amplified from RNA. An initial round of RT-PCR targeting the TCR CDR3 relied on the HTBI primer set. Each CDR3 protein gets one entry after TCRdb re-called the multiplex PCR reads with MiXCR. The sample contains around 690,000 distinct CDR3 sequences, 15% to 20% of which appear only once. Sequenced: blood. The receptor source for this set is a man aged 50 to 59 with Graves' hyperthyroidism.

CDR3 nucleotide sequence: TGCAGCGCCACACAGGGGTACGAGCAGTACTTC. Protein sequence: CSATQGYEQYF. The chain has TRBV29-1 and TRBJ2-7; 7 bases match TRBD1. The trim removed 7 bases at V and 4 bases at J, leaving 4 bases unmatched. Germline-derived CDR1 and CDR2 are SQVTM and ANQGSEA. This CDR3 comprises 11 residues.

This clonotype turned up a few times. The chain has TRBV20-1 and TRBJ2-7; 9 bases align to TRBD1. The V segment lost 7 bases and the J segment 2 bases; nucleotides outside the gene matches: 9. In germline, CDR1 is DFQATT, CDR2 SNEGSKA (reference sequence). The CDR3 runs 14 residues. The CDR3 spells CSVPARQGAYEQYF. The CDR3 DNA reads TGCAGTGTCCCCGCAAGACAGGGGGCCTACGAGCAGTACTTC.

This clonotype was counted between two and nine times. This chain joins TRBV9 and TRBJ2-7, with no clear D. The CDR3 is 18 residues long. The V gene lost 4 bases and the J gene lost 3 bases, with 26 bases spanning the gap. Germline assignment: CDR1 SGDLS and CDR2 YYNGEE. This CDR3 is CASSPSTDGRRTVYEQYF. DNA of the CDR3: TGTGCCAGCAGCCCCAGCACCGACGGACGGAGAACGGTCTACGAGCAGTACTTC.

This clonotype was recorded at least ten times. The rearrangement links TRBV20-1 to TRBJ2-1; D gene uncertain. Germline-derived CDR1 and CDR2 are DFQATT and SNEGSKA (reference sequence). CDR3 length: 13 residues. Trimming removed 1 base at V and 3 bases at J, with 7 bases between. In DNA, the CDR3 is TGCAGTGCTAGAGTTGTGAACTACAATGAGCAGTTCTTC. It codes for CSARVVNYNEQFF.

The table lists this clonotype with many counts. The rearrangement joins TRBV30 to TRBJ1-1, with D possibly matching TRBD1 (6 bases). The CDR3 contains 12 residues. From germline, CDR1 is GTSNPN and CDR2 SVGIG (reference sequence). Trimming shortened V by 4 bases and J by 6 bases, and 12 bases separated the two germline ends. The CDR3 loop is CAWTLGAAEAFF. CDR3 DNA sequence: TGTGCCTGGACCTTGGGGGCAGCTGAAGCTTTCTTT.

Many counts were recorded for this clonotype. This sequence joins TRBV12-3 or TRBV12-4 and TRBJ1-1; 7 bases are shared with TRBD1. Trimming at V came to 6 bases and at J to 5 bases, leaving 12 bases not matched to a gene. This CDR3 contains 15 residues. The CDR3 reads CASRPTGDLMTEAFF. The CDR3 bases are TGTGCCAGCAGACCTACAGGGGATCTTATGACTGAAGCTTTCTTT.

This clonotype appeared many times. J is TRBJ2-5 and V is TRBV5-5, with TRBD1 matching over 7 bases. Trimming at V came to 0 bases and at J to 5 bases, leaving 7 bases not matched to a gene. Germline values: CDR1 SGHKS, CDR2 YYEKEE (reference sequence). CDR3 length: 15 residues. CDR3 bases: TGTGCCAGCAGCTTGGACAGGGGTTTAGGGGAGACCCAGTACTTC. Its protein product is CASSLDRGLGETQYF.

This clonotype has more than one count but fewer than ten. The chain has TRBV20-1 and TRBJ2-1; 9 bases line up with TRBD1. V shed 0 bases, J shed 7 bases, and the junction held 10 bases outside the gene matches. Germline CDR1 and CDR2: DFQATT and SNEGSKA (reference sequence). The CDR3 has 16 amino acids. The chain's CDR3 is CSARDLRTGAWNEQFF. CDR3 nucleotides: TGCAGTGCTAGAGATCTTCGGACAGGGGCTTGGAATGAGCAGTTCTTC.

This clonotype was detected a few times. The CDR3 DNA sequence: TGTGCCAGCAGCTTGGGGGCCTCCCTTGAGCAGTTCTTC. Protein: CASSLGASLEQFF. The J gene is TRBJ2-1, the V gene TRBV5-6, with unresolved D. The CDR3 runs to 13 residues. Between the trimmed V and J ends, which lost 0 bases and 9 bases, there was a span of 10 bases. CDR1 SGHDT and CDR2 YYEEEE come from the germline V gene.

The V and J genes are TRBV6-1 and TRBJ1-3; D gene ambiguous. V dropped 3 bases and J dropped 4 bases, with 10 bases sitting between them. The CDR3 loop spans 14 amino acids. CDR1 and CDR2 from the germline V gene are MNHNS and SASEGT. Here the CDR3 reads CASSDAIDGNTIYF. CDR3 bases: TGTGCCAGCAGTGATGCCATCGACGGAAACACCATATATTTT.

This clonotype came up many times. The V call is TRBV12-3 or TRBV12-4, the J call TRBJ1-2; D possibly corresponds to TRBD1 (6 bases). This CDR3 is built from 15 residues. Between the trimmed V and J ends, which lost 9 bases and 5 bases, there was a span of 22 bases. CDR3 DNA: TGTGCCAGTACCGGGACAAACCTCGGGAGTTATGGCTACACCTTC. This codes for CASTGTNLGSYGYTF.

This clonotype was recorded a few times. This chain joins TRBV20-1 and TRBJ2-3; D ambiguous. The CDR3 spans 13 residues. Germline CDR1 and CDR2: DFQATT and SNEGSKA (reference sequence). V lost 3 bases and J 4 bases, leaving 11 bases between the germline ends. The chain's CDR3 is CSASWGGPDTQYF. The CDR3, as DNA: TGCAGTGCTAGTTGGGGTGGGCCAGATACGCAGTATTTT.

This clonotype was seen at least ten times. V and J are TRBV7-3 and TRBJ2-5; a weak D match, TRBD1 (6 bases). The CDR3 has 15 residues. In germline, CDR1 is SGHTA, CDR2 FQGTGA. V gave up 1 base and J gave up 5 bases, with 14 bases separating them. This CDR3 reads CASSLMGTPSETQYF. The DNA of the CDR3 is TGTGCCAGCAGCTTAATGGGGACACCGTCGGAGACCCAGTACTTC.

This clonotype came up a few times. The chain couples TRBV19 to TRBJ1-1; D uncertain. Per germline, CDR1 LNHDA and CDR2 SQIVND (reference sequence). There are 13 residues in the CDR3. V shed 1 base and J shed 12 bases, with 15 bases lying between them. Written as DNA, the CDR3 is TGTGCCAGTAGTATAGCGGAAGGGATGAAAACTTTCTTT. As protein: CASSIAEGMKTFF.